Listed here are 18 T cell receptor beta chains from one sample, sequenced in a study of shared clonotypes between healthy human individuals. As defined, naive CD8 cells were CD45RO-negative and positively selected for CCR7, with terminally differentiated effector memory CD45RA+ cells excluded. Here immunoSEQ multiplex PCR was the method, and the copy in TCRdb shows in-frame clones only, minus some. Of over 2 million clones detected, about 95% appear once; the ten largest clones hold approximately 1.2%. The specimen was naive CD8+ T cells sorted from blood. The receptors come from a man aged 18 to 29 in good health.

The DNA of the CDR3 is TGCGCCAGCAGTGAGGGAACTAGCGGGACCTACAATGAGCAGTTCTTC. Protein: CASSEGTSGTYNEQFF. The chain employs TRBV10-1 and TRBJ2-1; 10 bases fit TRBD2. The CDR3 spans 16 residues. V lost 2 bases, J lost 2 bases, and 3 bases stayed unmatched. The germline CDR1 and CDR2 sequences are WNHNN and SYGVQD (reference sequence).

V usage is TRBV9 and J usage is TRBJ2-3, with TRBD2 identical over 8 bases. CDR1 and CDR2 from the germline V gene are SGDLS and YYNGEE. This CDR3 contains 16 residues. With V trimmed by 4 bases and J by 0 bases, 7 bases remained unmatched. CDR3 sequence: CASSSIAGPSTDTQYF. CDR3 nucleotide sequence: TGTGCCAGCAGCTCAATAGCGGGGCCAAGCACAGATACGCAGTATTTT.

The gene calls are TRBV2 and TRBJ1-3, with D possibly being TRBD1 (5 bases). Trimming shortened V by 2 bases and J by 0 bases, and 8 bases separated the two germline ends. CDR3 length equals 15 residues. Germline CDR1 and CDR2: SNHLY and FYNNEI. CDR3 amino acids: CASSERQPSGNTIYF. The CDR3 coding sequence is TGTGCCAGCAGTGAACGACAGCCCTCTGGAAACACCATATATTTT.

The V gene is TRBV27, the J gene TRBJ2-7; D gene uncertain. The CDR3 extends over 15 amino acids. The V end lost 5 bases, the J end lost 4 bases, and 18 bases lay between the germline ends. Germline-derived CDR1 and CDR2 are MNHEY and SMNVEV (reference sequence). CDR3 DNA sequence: TGTGCCAGCAGTCTCTTACTCGGGCAGAGGTACGAGCAGTACTTC. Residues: CASSLLLGQRYEQYF.

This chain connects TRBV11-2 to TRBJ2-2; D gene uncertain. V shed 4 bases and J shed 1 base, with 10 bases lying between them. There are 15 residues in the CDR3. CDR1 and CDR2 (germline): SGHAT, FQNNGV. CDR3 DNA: TGTGCCAGCAGCTCCGCGACCGAGAACACCGGGGAGCTGTTTTTT. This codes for CASSSATENTGELFF.

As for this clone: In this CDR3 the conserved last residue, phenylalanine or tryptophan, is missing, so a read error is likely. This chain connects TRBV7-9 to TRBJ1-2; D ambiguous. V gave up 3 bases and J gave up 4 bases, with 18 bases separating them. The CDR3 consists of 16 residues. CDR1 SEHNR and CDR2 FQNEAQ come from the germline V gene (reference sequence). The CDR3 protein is CASSFTPVTRAYGYTL. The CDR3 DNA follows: TGTGCCAGCAGCTTCACCCCCGTGACGCGAGCCTATGGCTACACCCTC.

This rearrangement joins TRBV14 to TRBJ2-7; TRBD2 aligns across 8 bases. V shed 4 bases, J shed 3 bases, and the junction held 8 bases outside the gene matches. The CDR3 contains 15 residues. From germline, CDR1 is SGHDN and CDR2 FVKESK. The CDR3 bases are TGTGCCAGCAGCCCGGGAGGGTCCCAGTACTACGAGCAGTACTTC. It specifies CASSPGGSQYYEQYF.

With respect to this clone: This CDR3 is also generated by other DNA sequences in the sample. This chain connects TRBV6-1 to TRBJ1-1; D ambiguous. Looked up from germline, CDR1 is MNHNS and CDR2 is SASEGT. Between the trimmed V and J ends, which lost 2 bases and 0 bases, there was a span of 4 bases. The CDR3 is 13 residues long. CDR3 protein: CASSETLNTEAFF. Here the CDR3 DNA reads TGTGCCAGCAGTGAAACCTTGAACACTGAAGCTTTCTTT.

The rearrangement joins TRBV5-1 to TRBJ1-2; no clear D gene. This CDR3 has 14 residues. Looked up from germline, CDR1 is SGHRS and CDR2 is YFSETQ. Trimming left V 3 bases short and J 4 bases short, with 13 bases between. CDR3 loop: CASSWTGGLYGYTF. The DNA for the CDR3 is TGCGCCAGCAGCTGGACGGGAGGGCTCTATGGCTACACCTTC.

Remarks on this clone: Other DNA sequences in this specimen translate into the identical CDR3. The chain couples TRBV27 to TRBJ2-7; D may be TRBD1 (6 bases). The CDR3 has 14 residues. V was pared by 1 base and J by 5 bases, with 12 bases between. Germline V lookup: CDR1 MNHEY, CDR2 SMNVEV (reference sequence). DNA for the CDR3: TGTGCCAGCAGTTTATTACAACAGGGAAACGAGCAGTACTTC. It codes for CASSLLQQGNEQYF.

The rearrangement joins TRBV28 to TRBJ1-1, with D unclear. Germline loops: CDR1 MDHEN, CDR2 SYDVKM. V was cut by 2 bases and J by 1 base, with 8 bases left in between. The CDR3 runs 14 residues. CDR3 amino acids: CASSLPPANTEAFF. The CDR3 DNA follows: TGTGCCAGCAGTTTACCCCCAGCGAACACTGAAGCTTTCTTT.

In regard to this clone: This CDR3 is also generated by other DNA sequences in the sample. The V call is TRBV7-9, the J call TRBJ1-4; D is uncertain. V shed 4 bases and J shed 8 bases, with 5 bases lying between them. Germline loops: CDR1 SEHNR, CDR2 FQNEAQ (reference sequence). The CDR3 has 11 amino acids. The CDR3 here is CASSSGEKLFF. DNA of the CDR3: TGTGCCAGCAGCTCCGGGGAAAAACTGTTTTTT.

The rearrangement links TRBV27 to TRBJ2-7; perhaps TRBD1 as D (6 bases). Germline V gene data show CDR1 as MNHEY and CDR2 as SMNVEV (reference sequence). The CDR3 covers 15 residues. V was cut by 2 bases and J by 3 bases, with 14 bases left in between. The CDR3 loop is CASSLRGSPYYEQYF. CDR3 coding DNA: TGTGCCAGCAGTTTAAGGGGGTCTCCGTACTACGAGCAGTACTTC.

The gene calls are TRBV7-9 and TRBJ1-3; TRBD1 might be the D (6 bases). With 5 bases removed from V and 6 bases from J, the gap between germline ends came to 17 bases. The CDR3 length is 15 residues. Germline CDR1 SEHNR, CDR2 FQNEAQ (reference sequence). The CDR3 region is CASSLPRRGENTIYF. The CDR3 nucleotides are TGTGCCAGCAGCCTACCTCGGAGGGGGGAAAACACCATATATTTT.

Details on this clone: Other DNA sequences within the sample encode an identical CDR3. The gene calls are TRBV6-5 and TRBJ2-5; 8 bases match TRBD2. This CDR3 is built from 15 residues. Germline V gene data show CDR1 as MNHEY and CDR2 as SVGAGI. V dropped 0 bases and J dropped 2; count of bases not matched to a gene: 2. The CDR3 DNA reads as TGTGCCAGCAGTTACTCGCCGGGGGGGCAAGAGACCCAGTACTTC. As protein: CASSYSPGGQETQYF.

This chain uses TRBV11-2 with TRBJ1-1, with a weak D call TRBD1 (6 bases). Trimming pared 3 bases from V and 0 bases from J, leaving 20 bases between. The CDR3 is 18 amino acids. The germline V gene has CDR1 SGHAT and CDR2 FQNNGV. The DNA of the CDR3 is TGTGCCAGCAGCTTTCAGGGCGGACAGTCGCGCATGAACACTGAAGCTTTCTTT. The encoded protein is CASSFQGGQSRMNTEAFF. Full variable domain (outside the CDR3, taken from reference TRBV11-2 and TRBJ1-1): EAGVAQSPRYKIIEKRQSVAFWCNPISGHATLYWYQQILGQGPKLLIQFQNNGVVDDSQLPKDRFSAERLKGVDSTLKIQPAKLEDSAVYLCASSFQGGQSRMNTEAFFGQGTRLTVV.

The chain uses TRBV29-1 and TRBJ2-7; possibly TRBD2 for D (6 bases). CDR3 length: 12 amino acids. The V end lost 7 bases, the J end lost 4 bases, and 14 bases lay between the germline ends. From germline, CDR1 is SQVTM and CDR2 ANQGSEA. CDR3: CSARGGLYEQYF. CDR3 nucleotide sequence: TGCAGCGCTAGGGGAGGCTTGTACGAGCAGTACTTC.

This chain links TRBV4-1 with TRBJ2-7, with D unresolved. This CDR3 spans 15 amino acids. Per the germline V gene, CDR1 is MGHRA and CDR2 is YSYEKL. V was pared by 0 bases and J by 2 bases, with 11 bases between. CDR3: CASSQDGVGAYEQYF. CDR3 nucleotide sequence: TGCGCCAGCAGCCAAGATGGGGTTGGAGCCTACGAGCAGTACTTC.